Below are 28 T cell receptor beta chains sequenced from a single sample in a study of CD8+ T cells in alopecia areata. Reverse transcribed after extraction, RNA yielded cDNA as the sequencing template. The assay was immunoSEQ multiplex PCR, and TCRdb's table has in-frame clones only and misses some. Of 150,000 to 200,000 clones listed, approximately 65% are singletons. Treatment: oral pan-JAK inhibitor, 5-10 mg twice daily. This sample comprised CD4+ T cells sorted from blood, obtained at week 4, from a patient treated with tofacitinib. These receptors originate from a human donor with alopecia areata.

Only a few counts were recorded for this clone. The chain has TRBV19 and TRBJ2-3, with D unresolved. V was trimmed by 6 bases and J by 3 bases, leaving 10 bases between them. The CDR3 has 13 amino acids. Germline values: CDR1 LNHDA, CDR2 SQIVND (reference sequence). The CDR3, as DNA: TGTGCCAGTAGCGAGTTAGGGACAGATACGCAGTATTTT. It yields the protein CASSELGTDTQYF.

The V and J genes are TRBV30 and TRBJ2-5; 8 bases fit TRBD2. J lost 5 bases, V lost 0 bases, and 5 bases had no gene match. From germline, CDR1 is GTSNPN and CDR2 SVGIG (reference sequence). The CDR3 spans 14 residues. The CDR3 sequence: CAWSVLSGKETQYF. As DNA, the CDR3 is TGTGCCTGGAGTGTTCTTAGCGGGAAGGAGACCCAGTACTTC. The whole variable domain, remainder taken from reference TRBV30 and TRBJ2-5, is SQTIHQWPATLVQPVGSPLSLECTVEGTSNPNLYWYRQAAGRGLQLLFYSVGIGQISSEVPQNLSASRPQDRQFILSSKKLLLSDSGFYLCAWSVLSGKETQYFGPGTRLLVL.

This chain joins TRBV13 and TRBJ2-1; D might be TRBD1 (5 bases). V lost 1 base to trimming and J lost 12 bases, with 10 bases between them. CDR1 is PRHDT, CDR2 FYEKMQ, per germline (reference sequence). The CDR3 covers 12 residues. The DNA of the CDR3 is TGTGCCAGCAGCTTAGTCAGGGCTCCGCAGTTCTTC. Its translation is CASSLVRAPQFF.

J is TRBJ1-6 and V is TRBV30; D remains ambiguous. Trimming pared 0 bases from V and 14 bases from J, leaving 8 bases between. The germline V gene has CDR1 GTSNPN and CDR2 SVGIG (reference sequence). This CDR3 has 11 amino acids. The CDR3 spells CAWSVATALHF. The CDR3 DNA reads TGTGCCTGGAGTGTCGCGACGGCCCTCCACTTT.

The chain has TRBV9 and TRBJ2-1; a possible D gene is TRBD2 (5 bases). V lost 0 bases and J 10 bases, leaving 11 bases between the germline ends. Germline CDR1 and CDR2: SGDLS and YYNGEE. The CDR3 length is 13 residues. CDR3 DNA sequence: TGTGCCAGCAGCGTAGACCACTTAGCGGAGCAGTTCTTC. Translated: CASSVDHLAEQFF.

The chain joins TRBV30 to TRBJ2-1; D remains ambiguous. V was clipped by 3 bases and J by 3 bases, with 12 bases between them. CDR1 and CDR2 (germline): GTSNPN, SVGIG (reference sequence). The CDR3 sequence is 14 residues long. The CDR3 region is CAWSWVQFYNEQFF. The CDR3 DNA follows: TGTGCCTGGAGCTGGGTCCAATTCTACAATGAGCAGTTCTTC.

The chain uses TRBV9 and TRBJ2-7; TRBD2 matches 9 bases. The trim removed 4 bases at V and 0 bases at J, leaving 5 bases unmatched. The CDR3 loop spans 15 amino acids. Germline values: CDR1 SGDLS, CDR2 YYNGEE. The CDR3 region is CASSLGGGGSYEQYF. In DNA, the CDR3 is TGTGCCAGCAGCCTCGGCGGGGGGGGCTCCTACGAGCAGTACTTC.

The gene calls are TRBV10-3 and TRBJ2-3; 9 bases line up with TRBD2. The CDR3 is made up of 15 amino acids. Trimming took 0 bases from V and 9 from J; bases not matched to a gene: 7. From germline, CDR1 is ENHRY and CDR2 SYGVKD. Here the CDR3 DNA reads TGTGCCATCAGTGAGTCTGGCGGGGGGGCCAGGACGCAGTATTTT. Translation: CAISESGGGARTQYF.

There are a few counts of this clone. The rearrangement uses TRBV30 and TRBJ1-2; D is unclear. The CDR3 totals 14 residues. The germline V gene has CDR1 GTSNPN and CDR2 SVGIG (reference sequence). With 1 base removed from V and 2 bases from J, the gap between germline ends came to 11 bases. CDR3: CAWSARSQNYGYTF. Written as DNA, the CDR3 is TGTGCCTGGAGTGCGCGATCCCAGAACTATGGCTACACCTTC. The full variable domain, in which reference TRBV30 and TRBJ1-2 provide the parts outside the CDR3, is SQTIHQWPATLVQPVGSPLSLECTVEGTSNPNLYWYRQAAGRGLQLLFYSVGIGQISSEVPQNLSASRPQDRQFILSSKKLLLSDSGFYLCAWSARSQNYGYTFGSGTRLTVV.

CDR3 in amino acids: CASRLGRVGTDTQYF. The DNA for the CDR3 is TGTGCCAGCAGGTTAGGCAGGGTGGGAACAGATACGCAGTATTTT. This chain connects TRBV6-5 to TRBJ2-3, with D perhaps TRBD1 (5 bases). CDR1 and CDR2 from the germline V gene are MNHEY and SVGAGI. The CDR3 covers 15 residues. V was shortened by 6 bases and J by 3 bases, with 16 bases between the two germline ends.

This clone appeared a few times. The chain is built from TRBV2 and TRBJ2-5; TRBD2 matches 14 bases. The germline V gene has CDR1 SNHLY and CDR2 FYNNEI. The CDR3 contains 14 residues. V gave up 6 bases and J gave up 5 bases; unmatched junction bases: 2. CDR3 in DNA: TGTGCCAGCAGCGGACTAGCGGGGGGTGAGACCCAGTACTTC. Its protein is CASSGLAGGETQYF.

V is TRBV5-1 and J is TRBJ1-1; a possible D gene is TRBD1 (6 bases). CDR1 and CDR2 from the germline V gene are SGHRS and YFSETQ. The V and J ends lost 7 bases and 0 bases respectively, with 7 bases between them. This CDR3 has 12 residues. The CDR3 DNA sequence: TGCGCCAGCTACAGGGTGAACACTGAAGCTTTCTTT. This encodes CASYRVNTEAFF.

The rearrangement joins TRBV21-1 to TRBJ1-2; the table's D call of TRBD1 was not tested on the DNA. TRBV21-1 is a pseudogene locus. This CDR3 has 13 residues. CDR3 in amino acids: CASCMKGARGYTF. CDR3 coding DNA: TGTGCCAGCTGTATGAAGGGGGCTCGGGGCTACACCTTC.

The V call is TRBV25-1, the J call TRBJ2-3; the match to TRBD1 covers 10 bases. V lost 3 bases, J lost 10 bases, and 7 bases stayed unmatched. The CDR3 contains 14 residues. Germline V gene data show CDR1 as MGHDK and CDR2 as SYGVNS. The CDR3 sequence: CASSDSGTGVSQYF. The CDR3 coding sequence is TGTGCCAGCAGTGATTCCGGGACAGGGGTATCGCAGTATTTT.

The sample holds a few counts of this clone. This CDR3 is also generated by other DNA sequences in the sample. In DNA form, the CDR3 reads TGTGCCTGGGCGCTTGGGTACGAGCAGTACTTC. Its translation: CAWALGYEQYF. The rearrangement links TRBV30 to TRBJ2-7; D unresolved. The V and J ends lost 5 bases and 4 bases respectively, with 9 bases between them. The V gene's germline CDR1 is GTSNPN and CDR2 SVGIG (reference sequence). The CDR3 extends over 11 amino acids. The full variable domain, rest sourced from reference TRBV30 and TRBJ2-7, is SQTIHQWPATLVQPVGSPLSLECTVEGTSNPNLYWYRQAAGRGLQLLFYSVGIGQISSEVPQNLSASRPQDRQFILSSKKLLLSDSGFYLCAWALGYEQYFGPGTRLTVT.

The chain recombines TRBV29-1 with TRBJ2-1; D is possibly TRBD1 or TRBD2 (6 bases each). CDR3 length equals 14 residues. The V and J ends lost 2 bases and 5 bases respectively, with 13 bases between them. The germline CDR1 and CDR2 sequences are SQVTM and ANQGSEA. CDR3 sequence: CSVERGTNHNEQFF. CDR3 sequence (DNA): TGCAGCGTTGAACGGGGGACAAACCACAATGAGCAGTTCTTC.

The chain links TRBV6-6 to TRBJ2-3; D remains ambiguous. With 6 bases removed from V and 0 bases from J, the gap between germline ends came to 1 base. CDR1 MNHNY and CDR2 SVGAGI come from the germline V gene (reference sequence). This CDR3 is 11 amino acids long. The CDR3 DNA sequence: TGTGCCAGCAGCAGCACAGATACGCAGTATTTT. It specifies CASSSTDTQYF.

The rearrangement joins TRBV6-5 to TRBJ2-5; a possible D gene is TRBD2 (6 bases). CDR1 is MNHEY, CDR2 SVGAGI, per germline. Trimming pared 6 bases from V and 0 bases from J, leaving 11 bases between. The length of the CDR3 is 14 residues. The CDR3 nucleotides are TGTGCCAGCAGACCCGGGGAGGACCAAGAGACCCAGTACTTC. Translating it yields CASRPGEDQETQYF.

This chain uses TRBV6-5 with TRBJ1-1, with D hard to call. V gave up 6 bases and J gave up 4 bases, with 12 bases separating them. Germline values: CDR1 MNHEY, CDR2 SVGAGI. The CDR3 loop spans 13 amino acids. CDR3 sequence: CASSLGVSTEAFF. The CDR3 DNA reads as TGTGCCAGCAGCCTTGGGGTTTCCACTGAAGCTTTCTTT.

The chain couples TRBV27 to TRBJ2-1, with 8 nucleotides matching TRBD1. The CDR3 sequence is 15 residues long. V was clipped by 2 bases and J by 5 bases; unmatched bases: 5. Per the germline V gene, CDR1 is MNHEY and CDR2 is SMNVEV (reference sequence). CDR3 region: CASSLLRTGNNEQFF. The CDR3 DNA is TGTGCCAGCAGTTTACTACGGACAGGGAACAATGAGCAGTTCTTC.

V gene TRBV30 combines with J gene TRBJ2-3; 11 bases align to TRBD2. Germline V gene data show CDR1 as GTSNPN and CDR2 as SVGIG (reference sequence). The CDR3 consists of 15 residues. V lost 5 bases and J lost 2; bases outside the gene matches: 6. CDR3 DNA: TGTGCCTGGTGGATAGCGGGGGGGGTCACAGATACGCAGTATTTT. It encodes CAWWIAGGVTDTQYF.

This clone was detected only once. This chain uses TRBV5-6 with TRBJ1-1, with D tentatively TRBD1 (6 bases). Germline loops: CDR1 SGHDT, CDR2 YYEEEE. Trimming shortened V by 0 bases and J by 0 bases, and 9 bases separated the two germline ends. The CDR3 has 15 residues. The DNA for the CDR3 is TGTGCCAGCAGCTTGGGGGGACACCTGAACACTGAAGCTTTCTTT. Protein sequence: CASSLGGHLNTEAFF.

For the CDR3, the DNA is TGTGCCAGCAGCGTAGAGGACGCCTATGGCTACACCTTC. Protein product: CASSVEDAYGYTF. The V and J genes are TRBV9 and TRBJ1-2; unclear D gene. V lost 0 bases and J 4 bases, leaving 7 bases between the germline ends. In germline, CDR1 is SGDLS, CDR2 YYNGEE. The CDR3 runs to 13 residues.

This chain joins TRBV11-2 and TRBJ2-1, with D perhaps TRBD2 (5 bases). Between the trimmed V and J ends, which lost 3 bases and 6 bases, there was a span of 12 bases. The CDR3 runs 14 residues. Germline assignment: CDR1 SGHAT and CDR2 FQNNGV. The CDR3 nucleotides are TGTGCCAGCAGCTTTCTACAGCGGTTCAATGAGCAGTTCTTC. The encoded protein is CASSFLQRFNEQFF.

The V gene is TRBV2, the J gene TRBJ1-2; 11 positions agree with TRBD1. The V gene end was trimmed by 9 bases and the J gene end by 6 bases; junction bases not matched to a gene: 9. The CDR3 sequence is 14 residues long. The germline CDR1 and CDR2 sequences are SNHLY and FYNNEI. Here the CDR3 DNA reads TGTGCCAGTCTCCTGGACAGGGGGCTCGATGGCTACACCTTC. As protein: CASLLDRGLDGYTF. The whole variable domain, filled in from reference TRBV2 and TRBJ1-2, reads EPEVTQTPSHQVTQMGQEVILRCVPISNHLYFYWYRQILGQKVEFLVSFYNNEISEKSEIFDDQFSVERPDGSNFTLKIRSTKLEDSAMYFCASLLDRGLDGYTFGSGTRLTVV.

This clone was detected a few times. This chain links TRBV7-2 with TRBJ2-7, with 13 positions matching TRBD2. Looked up from germline, CDR1 is SGHTA and CDR2 is FQGNSA. Losses at the gene ends were 7 bases for V and 4 bases for J; bases not matched to a gene: 7. The CDR3 sequence is 15 residues long. CDR3 sequence reads: CASTPLAGGPYEQYF. CDR3 coding DNA: TGTGCCAGCACCCCACTAGCGGGGGGGCCTTACGAGCAGTACTTC.

The chain combines TRBV30 with TRBJ2-1; 7 positions agree with TRBD1. J lost 0 bases, V lost 3 bases, and 8 bases had no gene match. This CDR3 contains 16 residues. Germline-derived CDR1 and CDR2 are GTSNPN and SVGIG (reference sequence). CDR3 sequence (DNA): TGTGCCTGGAGGGTAAACAGGGGCTACTCCTACAATGAGCAGTTCTTC. This sequence encodes CAWRVNRGYSYNEQFF.

The chain carries TRBV9 and TRBJ2-2; D ambiguous. Deletions cut 0 bases from V and 1 base from J, with 4 bases between. Looked up from germline, CDR1 is SGDLS and CDR2 is YYNGEE. The CDR3 is made up of 14 amino acids. CDR3 in amino acids: CASSVVENTGELFF. CDR3 bases: TGTGCCAGCAGCGTAGTCGAGAACACCGGGGAGCTGTTTTTT.